This T cell receptor beta chain stems from a study of cytomegalovirus exposure and HLA in healthy donors. About the research overall: Approximately 190 million T cells yielded some 120 million unique TCR beta sequences in earlier analysis.

A remark on this clone: Its matching antigen is unknown.

Vbeta (60) and Jbeta (13) primers were used in the PCR. The table came from immunoSEQ multiplex PCR; TCRdb's copy has only in-frame clones and leaves some out. Among 90,000 to 140,000 clones, about 13% were seen once, and the ten largest hold about a sixth. The study, taken as a whole, reports: Researchers catalogued around 150 TCR beta chains as cytomegalovirus-associated. The authors later linked a missense DCLRE1C variant to TCR beta V- and J-gene trimming. Common viral pathogens seemed, in a later analysis, to connect with several of the most significant clusters.

The specimen was PBMCs. This TCR was sampled from a man in his forties or fifties in good health and CMV-seropositive.

CDR3 sequence: CASSLDGSNYNEQFF. The CDR3, as DNA: TGCGCCAGCAGCTTGGACGGGAGTAATTACAATGAGCAGTTCTTC. This chain links TRBV5-1 with TRBJ2-1; a possible D gene is TRBD2 (6 bases). With 0 bases removed from V and 4 bases from J, the gap between germline ends came to 11 bases. The length of the CDR3 is 15 residues. Germline V CDR1 and CDR2: SGHRS, YFSETQ.